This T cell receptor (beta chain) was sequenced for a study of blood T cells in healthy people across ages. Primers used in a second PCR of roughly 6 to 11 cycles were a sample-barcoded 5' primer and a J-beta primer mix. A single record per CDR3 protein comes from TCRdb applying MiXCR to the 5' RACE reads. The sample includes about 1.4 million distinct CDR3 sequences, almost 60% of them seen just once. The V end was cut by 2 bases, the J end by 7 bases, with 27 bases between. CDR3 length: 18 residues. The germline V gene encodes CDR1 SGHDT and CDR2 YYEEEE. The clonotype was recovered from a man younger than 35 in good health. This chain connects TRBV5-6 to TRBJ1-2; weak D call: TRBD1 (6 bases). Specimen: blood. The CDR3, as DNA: TGTGCCAGCAGCTTAGTTTTTTGGACAGACCCTCTATCGGGTGGCTACACCTTC. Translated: CASSLVFWTDPLSGGYTF.